These 31 T cell receptor beta chains were sequenced from one sample in a study of T cells in Graves' hyperthyroidism and ophthalmopathy. TCR beta CDR3 region amplification was performed from RNA transcripts. In the first-round RT-PCR of the TCR CDR3, the HTBI primer set was used. TCRdb re-called the multiplex PCR reads with MiXCR, one entry per CDR3 protein. The sample carries hundreds of thousands of distinct CDR3 sequences, 15% to 19% recorded once. The specimen sequenced was blood. The source of these receptors is a woman aged 18-29 years with Graves' hyperthyroidism.

This clonotype has ten or more counts. V is TRBV12-3 or TRBV12-4 and J is TRBJ2-5; tentatively, D is TRBD1 (6 bases). V was pared by 5 bases and J by 2 bases, with 24 bases between. The CDR3 runs 18 residues. In DNA, the CDR3 is TGTGCCAGCAGTCTTAGGTCTGAGAGTACAGGGCTGCAAGAGACCCAGTACTTC. Translated: CASSLRSESTGLQETQYF.

This clonotype appeared many times. The chain employs TRBV6-5 and TRBJ2-5; TRBD1 or TRBD2 may be the D gene (5 bases each). Germline-derived CDR1 and CDR2 are MNHEY and SVGAGI. The CDR3 has 15 amino acids. Trimming took off 2 bases at V and 5 bases at J, with 15 bases between the two ends. The CDR3 coding sequence is TGTGCCAGCAGTTACGGGGGTGGCGTCCAGGAGACCCAGTACTTC. Translated: CASSYGGGVQETQYF.

This clonotype has a count of ten or more. The rearrangement joins TRBV20-1 to TRBJ2-3, with D possibly TRBD1 on 5 matching bases. In germline, CDR1 is DFQATT, CDR2 SNEGSKA (reference sequence). V was pared by 2 bases and J by 3 bases, with 18 bases between. The length of the CDR3 is 16 residues. Here the CDR3 reads CSARIAGRVRTDTQYF. The DNA of the CDR3 is TGCAGTGCTAGAATCGCAGGCAGGGTGCGTACAGATACGCAGTATTTT.

This clonotype was detected only a few times. CDR3 loop: CASSLRTSGGATTDTQYF. For the CDR3, the DNA is TGTGCCAGCAGCCTACGGACTAGCGGGGGGGCCACGACAGATACGCAGTATTTT. The chain joins TRBV13 to TRBJ2-3; 15 bases match TRBD2. CDR1 and CDR2 (germline): PRHDT, FYEKMQ (reference sequence). This CDR3 is 18 amino acids long. V lost 5 bases, J lost 3 bases, and 9 bases stayed unmatched.

This CDR3 is CASSFRLAGVQETQYF. CDR3 nucleotide sequence: TGCGCCAGCAGCTTCCGACTAGCGGGAGTACAAGAGACCCAGTACTTC. V usage is TRBV5-1 and J usage is TRBJ2-5; 12 bases are shared with TRBD2. The CDR3 totals 16 residues. The germline CDR1 and CDR2 sequences are SGHRS and YFSETQ. V dropped 2 bases and J dropped 2; count of bases not matched to a gene: 4.

V gene TRBV2 combines with J gene TRBJ2-2, with a tentative D call TRBD1 (8 bases). The CDR3 length is 15 residues. V shed 4 bases and J shed 5 bases, with 14 bases lying between them. From germline, CDR1 is SNHLY and CDR2 FYNNEI. The CDR3 sequence is CASSADRGGTGELFF. CDR3 bases: TGTGCCAGCAGTGCTGACAGGGGAGGGACCGGGGAGCTGTTTTTT.

This clonotype has a count of ten or more. The rearrangement links TRBV3-1 to TRBJ2-2, with 13 nucleotides matching TRBD2. Germline CDR1 LGHDT, CDR2 YNNKEL (reference sequence). The CDR3 sequence is 16 residues long. J lost 6 bases, V lost 2 bases, and 3 bases had no gene match. This chain's CDR3 is CASSQRLAGGPGELFF. For the CDR3, the DNA is TGTGCCAGCAGCCAAAGACTAGCGGGAGGCCCCGGGGAGCTGTTTTTT.

Comments on this clonotype: With a much larger clone just one base away, this may be a read error. V and J are TRBV12-3 or TRBV12-4 and TRBJ1-2; D gene uncertain. The ends were cut back, 6 bases at V and 8 bases at J, with 16 bases in the middle. CDR3 size: 13 residues. CDR3 bases: TGTGCCAGCAGGGGCTGGACCGGAAGCGGCTACACCTTC. This translates into CASRGWTGSGYTF.

Ten or more counts support this clonotype. The chain recombines TRBV11-2 with TRBJ2-5; 8 bases agree with TRBD2. Germline V gene sequence: CDR1 SGHAT, CDR2 FQNNGV. J was trimmed by 5 bases and V by 6 bases; bases with no gene match: 17. CDR3 size: 17 residues. The CDR3: CASSSDLASGWRETQYF. The CDR3 nucleotides read TGTGCCAGCAGTTCTGATCTGGCTAGCGGGTGGAGGGAGACCCAGTACTTC.

This clonotype was seen at least ten times. The chain uses TRBV24-1 and TRBJ1-2, with 9 bases that match TRBD1. CDR3 size: 17 residues. Germline lookup yields CDR1 KGHDR and CDR2 SFDVKD. Trimming took 4 bases from V and 8 from J; bases not matched to a gene: 16. This chain's CDR3 is CATSDQNKYGTGYGYTF. The CDR3 bases are TGTGCCACCAGTGACCAAAACAAATACGGGACAGGGTACGGCTACACCTTC.

This clonotype occurred many times. The chain joins TRBV7-2 to TRBJ2-6; TRBD2 aligns across 7 bases. Unmatched junction bases numbered 9, after V lost 4 bases and J lost 0 bases. This CDR3 has 18 amino acids. Germline V gene sequence: CDR1 SGHTA, CDR2 FQGNSA. The CDR3 DNA reads as TGTGCCAGCAGCTCGGGACTACAGTCCCTCTCTGGGGCCAACGTCCTGACTTTC. Its translation is CASSSGLQSLSGANVLTF.

The chain links TRBV10-3 to TRBJ2-3, with unresolved D. Germline-derived CDR1 and CDR2 are ENHRY and SYGVKD. The CDR3 sequence is 17 residues long. Between the trimmed V and J ends, which lost 6 bases and 0 bases, there was a span of 19 bases. CDR3: CAISLRALVGSTDTQYF. The CDR3 DNA is TGTGCCATCAGCCTCCGGGCCTTAGTGGGGAGCACAGATACGCAGTATTTT.

As for this clonotype: A much larger clone lies a single base off, so this may be a read error. This sequence joins TRBV9 and TRBJ2-3; D unclear. CDR1 and CDR2 (germline): SGDLS, YYNGEE. The CDR3 extends over 14 amino acids. The V end lost 0 bases, the J end lost 4 bases, and 9 bases lay between the germline ends. CDR3 sequence reads: CASSVDSYADTQYF. For the CDR3, the DNA is TGTGCCAGCAGCGTAGATTCTTACGCAGATACGCAGTATTTT.

This clonotype turned up a few times. This chain connects TRBV3-1 to TRBJ2-5, with 8 bases fitting TRBD2. Looked up from germline, CDR1 is LGHDT and CDR2 is YNNKEL (reference sequence). The J segment lost 9 bases and the V segment lost 1 base, leaving 10 bases of the junction unmatched. This CDR3 contains 15 residues. CDR3 in amino acids: CASSQGREAEWAQYF. The CDR3 DNA reads as TGTGCCAGCAGCCAAGGGCGGGAGGCTGAATGGGCCCAGTACTTC.

The chain recombines TRBV4-1 with TRBJ2-7; TRBD2 is a possible D gene (6 bases). Germline V gene data show CDR1 as MGHRA and CDR2 as YSYEKL. V lost 6 bases, J lost 2 bases, and 17 bases lay in between. The CDR3 totals 15 residues. CDR3 loop: CASRPTSSAAYEQYF. The DNA for the CDR3 is TGCGCCAGCAGGCCGACTTCTAGCGCGGCCTACGAGCAGTACTTC.

Ten or more counts support this clonotype. The CDR3 here is CASSVDMQSTDTQYF. In DNA form, the CDR3 reads TGTGCCAGCAGCGTAGACATGCAGAGCACAGATACGCAGTATTTT. The V and J genes are TRBV9 and TRBJ2-3; D not certain. V shed 0 bases and J shed 0 bases, with 8 bases lying between them. CDR3 size: 15 residues. Germline assignment: CDR1 SGDLS and CDR2 YYNGEE.

This clonotype was seen only a few times. The chain couples TRBV9 to TRBJ2-1, with 8 bases fitting TRBD2. CDR1 is SGDLS and CDR2 is YYNGEE in the germline V gene. J was trimmed by 3 bases and V by 0 bases; bases with no gene match: 14. The CDR3 extends over 19 amino acids. CDR3 in amino acids: CASSVANPSGPLSYNEQFF. CDR3 coding DNA: TGTGCCAGCAGCGTAGCTAACCCTAGCGGGCCACTAAGCTACAATGAGCAGTTCTTC.

This clonotype was recorded at least ten times. The chain couples TRBV2 to TRBJ1-2, with 7 bases identical to TRBD1. J lost 4 bases, V lost 6 bases, and 8 bases had no gene match. Germline CDR1 reads SNHLY; CDR2 reads FYNNEI. This CDR3 has 14 amino acids. In nucleotides, the CDR3 is TGTGCCAGCAGAACCGGGACAGATATCTATGGCTACACCTTC. Its protein is CASRTGTDIYGYTF.

This clonotype has ten or more counts. This chain joins TRBV3-1 and TRBJ2-1; 12 bases agree with TRBD2. Germline V gene data show CDR1 as LGHDT and CDR2 as YNNKEL (reference sequence). The ends lost 0 bases at V and 9 bases at J; junction bases unmatched: 3. The CDR3 contains 15 residues. This CDR3 reads CASSQDLAGGREQFF. CDR3 nucleotide sequence: TGTGCCAGCAGCCAAGATCTAGCGGGGGGGCGTGAGCAGTTCTTC.

This chain uses TRBV7-3 with TRBJ2-1; TRBD2 might be the D (5 bases). CDR3 length: 14 amino acids. CDR1 is SGHTA and CDR2 is FQGTGA in the germline V gene. V was clipped by 5 bases and J by 4 bases, with 12 bases between them. The chain's CDR3 is CASSQEGLYNEQFF. CDR3 DNA: TGTGCCAGCAGCCAAGAGGGCTTATACAATGAGCAGTTCTTC. The full variable domain, in which reference TRBV7-3 and TRBJ2-1 provide the parts outside the CDR3, is GAGVSQTPSNKVTEKGKYVELRCDPISGHTALYWYRQSLGQGPEFLIYFQGTGAADDSGLPNDRFFAVRPEGSVSTLKIQRTERGDSAVYLCASSQEGLYNEQFFGPGTRLTVL.

This clonotype has ten or more counts. The genes are TRBV5-4 and TRBJ2-7; no definite D call. The CDR3 covers 13 residues. V lost 0 bases to trimming and J lost 2 bases, with 6 bases between them. Germline lookup yields CDR1 SGHNT and CDR2 YYREEE (reference sequence). The CDR3, as DNA: TGTGCCAGCAGCTTGGTCGGAACCTACGAGCAGTACTTC. Amino acid sequence: CASSLVGTYEQYF.

This clonotype was counted ten times or more. This chain joins TRBV6-1 and TRBJ2-7; the D gene is possibly TRBD1 (6 bases). This CDR3 is built from 13 residues. Looked up from germline, CDR1 is MNHNS and CDR2 is SASEGT. V dropped 5 bases and J dropped 3 bases, with 11 bases sitting between them. The DNA of the CDR3 is TGTGCCAGCAGTCGGGTAGGGGGCTACGAGCAGTACTTC. This translates into CASSRVGGYEQYF.

Ten or more counts support this clonotype. The chain recombines TRBV5-8 with TRBJ2-1; 12 bases line up with TRBD2. The germline V gene encodes CDR1 SGHTS and CDR2 YDEGEE. This CDR3 has 15 amino acids. The V gene end was trimmed by 0 bases and the J gene end by 8 bases; junction bases not matched to a gene: 3. The CDR3 region is CASSLVLAGGYEQFF. The DNA of the CDR3 is TGTGCCAGCAGCTTGGTGCTAGCGGGAGGGTATGAGCAGTTCTTC.

This clonotype was seen at least ten times. The chain joins TRBV20-1 to TRBJ1-2; D is undetermined. This CDR3 has 13 residues. Germline V gene lookup returns CDR1 DFQATT and CDR2 SNEGSKA (reference sequence). Deletions cut 4 bases from V and 4 bases from J, with 13 bases between. CDR3 in amino acids: CSAISVSGYGYTF. The DNA for the CDR3 is TGCAGTGCTATCTCGGTCTCGGGCTATGGCTACACCTTC.

This chain connects TRBV19 to TRBJ1-5; D remains ambiguous. V lost 3 bases and J 4 bases, leaving 16 bases between the germline ends. The CDR3 is 16 residues long. The germline V gene encodes CDR1 LNHDA and CDR2 SQIVND (reference sequence). CDR3 loop: CASSIHSYGQNQPQHF. CDR3 DNA sequence: TGTGCCAGTAGTATTCACTCATACGGGCAGAATCAGCCCCAGCATTTT.

This clonotype was recorded at least ten times. The V gene is TRBV5-5, the J gene TRBJ2-7; 11 positions match TRBD1. The length of the CDR3 is 15 residues. Germline CDR1 is SGHKS and CDR2 is YYEKEE (reference sequence). J was trimmed by 6 bases and V by 3 bases; bases with no gene match: 8. In nucleotides, the CDR3 is TGTGCCAGCAGCTCCGGACAGGGGGCGGCCGGCGAGCAGTACTTC. The encoded protein is CASSSGQGAAGEQYF.

At least ten counts were recorded for this clonotype. The chain links TRBV7-3 to TRBJ2-5, with D possibly matching TRBD1 (6 bases). There are 13 residues in the CDR3. V was trimmed by 5 bases and J by 2 bases, leaving 9 bases between them. Germline lookup yields CDR1 SGHTA and CDR2 FQGTGA. The CDR3 DNA sequence: TGTGCCAGCAGCACGGGACATCAAGAGACCCAGTACTTC. Amino acids: CASSTGHQETQYF.

Many counts were recorded for this clonotype. The CDR3 coding sequence is TGTGCCACCACCGTCGGGGTAGAATATGGCTACACCTTC. As protein: CATTVGVEYGYTF. This chain connects TRBV6-1 to TRBJ1-2; no reliable D call. The CDR3 covers 13 residues. From germline, CDR1 is MNHNS and CDR2 SASEGT. Deletions cut 10 bases from V and 5 bases from J, with 17 bases between.

This clonotype was detected once. The chain recombines TRBV10-3 with TRBJ2-3; 9 bases are a match to TRBD2. The CDR3 runs to 15 residues. Germline V gene data show CDR1 as ENHRY and CDR2 as SYGVKD. With V trimmed by 3 bases and J by 4 bases, 5 bases remained unmatched. The CDR3 loop reads CAISERASGADTQYF. DNA for the CDR3: TGTGCCATCAGTGAAAGGGCTAGCGGGGCAGATACGCAGTATTTT.

The count of this clonotype is one. The chain is built from TRBV10-3 and TRBJ2-6, with unresolved D. The CDR3 loop spans 15 amino acids. The germline gives CDR1 ENHRY, CDR2 SYGVKD. V lost 0 bases and J lost 4, with 7 bases in between. Here the CDR3 reads CAISESTGGANVLTF. CDR3 coding DNA: TGTGCCATCAGTGAGTCGACTGGAGGGGCCAACGTCCTGACTTTC.

In its sample, this clonotype was seen many times. The chain links TRBV5-6 to TRBJ2-2; weak D call: TRBD1 (6 bases). Trimming removed 1 base from V and 3 bases from J, with 10 bases in between. This CDR3 has 15 amino acids. Germline V gives CDR1 SGHDT, CDR2 YYEEEE. CDR3 loop: CASSLRRGDTGELFF. CDR3 coding DNA: TGTGCCAGCAGCTTGCGCAGGGGTGACACCGGGGAGCTGTTTTTT.